This T cell receptor beta chain was identified during a study of graft-versus-host responses after intestinal transplantation. As for the study in general: Transplants were multivisceral, liver-intestinal, or isolated intestinal. Recipients were all induced with anti-thymocyte globulin, then given tacrolimus and steroids for around three years. General observations from the study: Marrow from the recipient contained GvH clones, some of which had appeared first in ileum or blood. Some patients had graft-donor T cell macrochimerism. In their allografts, the ratios of graft-versus-host to host-versus-graft T cell clones were high.

Note on this clone: Its antigen is currently unknown.

The CDR3 loop spans 13 amino acids. Germline V gene data show CDR1 as SGHTA and CDR2 as FQGTGA. V was clipped by 2 bases and J by 3 bases, with 7 bases between them. Libraries were prepared by immunoSEQ multiplex PCR; TCRdb keeps only in-frame clonotypes and omits some of them. The sample has fewer than 85,000 clones; about 94% are singletons. The rearrangement uses TRBV7-3 and TRBJ2-5, with D hard to call. The material was unstimulated CD8+ T cells sorted from spleen or lymph node cells, obtained before intestinal transplant. The receptor's source is a human donor who received an intestinal transplant. The CDR3 spells CASSLDLEETQYF. The CDR3 DNA sequence: TGTGCCAGCAGCTTAGACCTCGAAGAGACCCAGTACTTC.